Presented here are 10 T cell receptor beta chains from one specimen sequenced in a study of cytomegalovirus exposure and HLA in healthy donors. Assay used: immunoSEQ multiplex PCR; TCRdb lists only in-frame clones, some missing. The sample consists of about 130,000 clones, approximately 80% of them appearing once. Sequencing input: PBMCs. Source of these receptors: a man aged 25-45 years in good health and CMV-seropositive.

In regard to this clone: This sample includes further DNA sequences coding for the same CDR3. The chain couples TRBV5-4 to TRBJ1-1, with TRBD1 identical over 7 bases. The CDR3 has 14 residues. From germline, CDR1 is SGHNT and CDR2 YYREEE (reference sequence). The V segment lost 2 bases and the J segment 1 base; nucleotides outside the gene matches: 2. DNA of the CDR3: TGTGCCAGCAGCTTAGGGACAGCGAACACTGAAGCTTTCTTT. It is translated as CASSLGTANTEAFF. Based on the CDR3 plus reference TRBV5-4 and TRBJ1-1, the full variable domain is ETGVTQSPTHLIKTRGQQVTLRCSSQSGHNTVSWYQQALGQGPQFIFQYYREEENGRGNFPPRFSGLQFPNYSSELNVNALELDDSALYLCASSLGTANTEAFFGQGTRLTVV.

This clone appeared many times. The chain is built from TRBV6-4 and TRBJ2-1, with 11 bases aligning to TRBD2. CDR3 length: 15 amino acids. The germline V gene has CDR1 MRHNA and CDR2 SNTAGT. Trimming at V came to 6 bases and at J to 5 bases, leaving 6 bases not matched to a gene. CDR3 nucleotides: TGTGCCAGCAGGGAACTAGCGGGGGCCCACAATGAGCAGTTCTTC. Its protein product is CASRELAGAHNEQFF.

This chain connects TRBV6-1 to TRBJ1-4, with D maybe TRBD1 (6 bases). In germline, CDR1 is MNHNS, CDR2 SASEGT. The CDR3 sequence is 13 residues long. V lost 6 bases, J lost 8 bases, and 13 bases lay in between. The CDR3, as DNA: TGTGCCAGCAGAGACAGGTCGTGGGAAAAACTGTTTTTT. It encodes CASRDRSWEKLFF.

This chain uses TRBV12-5 with TRBJ1-2; D is unresolved. Germline assignment: CDR1 LGHNT and CDR2 FRNRAP. CDR3 length equals 12 residues. Between the trimmed V and J ends, which lost 5 bases and 12 bases, there was a span of 16 bases. In nucleotides, the CDR3 is TGTGCTAGTGGTCGGGATTCTGAGAGCAACACCTTC. Translated, it gives CASGRDSESNTF.

This clone has a single count. The chain has TRBV29-1 and TRBJ2-1; 8 positions agree with TRBD2. With 7 bases clipped from V and 1 base from J, the junction kept 6 bases outside the gene matches. Germline V gene lookup returns CDR1 SQVTM and CDR2 ANQGSEA. The CDR3 runs to 14 residues. The CDR3 reads CSATPSGSYNEQFF. The DNA for the CDR3 is TGCAGCGCGACACCTAGCGGGTCCTACAATGAGCAGTTCTTC.

CDR3 amino acids: CASSLPRDSGNTDTQYF. CDR3 nucleotide sequence: TGTGCCAGCAGCCTTCCGCGAGATAGCGGGAACACAGATACGCAGTATTTT. The chain links TRBV25-1 to TRBJ2-3, with 8 positions matching TRBD2. Looked up from germline, CDR1 is MGHDK and CDR2 is SYGVNS. With 6 bases clipped from V and 2 bases from J, the junction kept 13 bases outside the gene matches. CDR3 length: 17 amino acids.

The rearrangement joins TRBV7-6 to TRBJ2-2; 11 nucleotides align to TRBD2. CDR1 and CDR2 (germline): SGHVS, FNYEAQ. The CDR3 totals 18 residues. Unmatched junction bases numbered 9, after V lost 1 base and J lost 5 bases. CDR3 in DNA: TGTGCCAGCAGCTTAGATCCGGCGGGACTAGCGGCAACCGGGGAGCTGTTTTTT. Protein: CASSLDPAGLAATGELFF.

The V gene is TRBV5-1, the J gene TRBJ2-5, with 7 bases fitting TRBD2. J gave up 7 bases and V 3 bases, and 9 bases lay outside the gene matches. Germline CDR1 reads SGHRS; CDR2 reads YFSETQ. The CDR3 runs 14 residues. The CDR3 sequence: CASSSERGGWTQYF. CDR3 bases: TGCGCCAGCAGCTCGGAGCGGGGTGGGTGGACCCAGTACTTC.

The J gene is TRBJ1-1, the V gene TRBV2; tentatively, D is TRBD1 (6 bases). CDR3 length: 13 residues. V lost 6 bases and J lost 3, with 11 bases in between. The V gene's germline CDR1 is SNHLY and CDR2 FYNNEI. The CDR3 reads CASSLQGDTEAFF. CDR3 DNA: TGTGCCAGCAGCTTACAGGGTGACACTGAAGCTTTCTTT. Full variable domain (remainder filled in from reference TRBV2 and TRBJ1-1): EPEVTQTPSHQVTQMGQEVILRCVPISNHLYFYWYRQILGQKVEFLVSFYNNEISEKSEIFDDQFSVERPDGSNFTLKIRSTKLEDSAMYFCASSLQGDTEAFFGQGTRLTVV.

This sequence joins TRBV19 and TRBJ2-1, with 11 bases that match TRBD2. The V segment lost 5 bases and the J segment 2 bases; nucleotides outside the gene matches: 5. Germline values: CDR1 LNHDA, CDR2 SQIVND (reference sequence). The CDR3 covers 16 residues. CDR3 residues: CASSLSTSGAYNEQFF. CDR3 sequence (DNA): TGTGCCAGTAGTCTTTCGACTAGCGGGGCCTACAATGAGCAGTTCTTC.